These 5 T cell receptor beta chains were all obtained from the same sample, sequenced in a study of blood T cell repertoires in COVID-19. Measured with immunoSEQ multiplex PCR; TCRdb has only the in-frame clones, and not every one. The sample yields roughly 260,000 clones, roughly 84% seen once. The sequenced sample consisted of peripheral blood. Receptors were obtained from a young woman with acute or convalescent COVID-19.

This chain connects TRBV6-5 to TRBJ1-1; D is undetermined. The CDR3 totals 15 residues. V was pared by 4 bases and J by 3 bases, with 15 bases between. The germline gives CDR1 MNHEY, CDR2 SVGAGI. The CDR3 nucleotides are TGTGCCAGCAGTTCCCCCCGGGGAGAGGACACTGAAGCTTTCTTT. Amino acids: CASSSPRGEDTEAFF.

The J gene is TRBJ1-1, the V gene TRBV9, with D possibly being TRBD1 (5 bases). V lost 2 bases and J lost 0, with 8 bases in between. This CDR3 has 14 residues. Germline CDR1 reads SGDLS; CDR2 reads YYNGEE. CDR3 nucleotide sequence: TGTGCCAGCAGCGTCAGGGACTTGAACACTGAAGCTTTCTTT. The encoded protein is CASSVRDLNTEAFF. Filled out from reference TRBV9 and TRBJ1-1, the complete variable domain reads DSGVTQTPKHLITATGQRVTLRCSPRSGDLSVYWYQQSLDQGLQFLIQYYNGEERAKGNILERFSAQQFPDLHSELNLSSLELGDSALYFCASSVRDLNTEAFFGQGTRLTVV.

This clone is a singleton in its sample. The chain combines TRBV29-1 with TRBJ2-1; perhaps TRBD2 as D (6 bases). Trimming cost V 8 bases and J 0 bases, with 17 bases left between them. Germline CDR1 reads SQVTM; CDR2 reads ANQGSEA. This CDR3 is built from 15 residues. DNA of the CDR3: TGCAGCTCGCAGGAGGGTTTTAGCTCCTACAATGAGCAGTTCTTC. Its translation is CSSQEGFSSYNEQFF.

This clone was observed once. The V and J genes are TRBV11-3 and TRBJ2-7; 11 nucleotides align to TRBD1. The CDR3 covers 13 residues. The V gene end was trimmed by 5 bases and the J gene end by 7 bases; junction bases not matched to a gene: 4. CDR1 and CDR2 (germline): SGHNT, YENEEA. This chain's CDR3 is CASSLDRGHEQYF. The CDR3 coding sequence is TGTGCCAGCAGCCTGGACAGGGGGCATGAGCAGTACTTC.

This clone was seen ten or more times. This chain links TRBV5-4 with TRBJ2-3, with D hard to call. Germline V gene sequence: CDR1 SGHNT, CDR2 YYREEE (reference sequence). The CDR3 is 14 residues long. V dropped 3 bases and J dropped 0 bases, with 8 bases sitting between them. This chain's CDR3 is CASSSSGSTDTQYF. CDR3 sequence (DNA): TGTGCCAGCAGCTCTTCCGGGAGCACAGATACGCAGTATTTT.